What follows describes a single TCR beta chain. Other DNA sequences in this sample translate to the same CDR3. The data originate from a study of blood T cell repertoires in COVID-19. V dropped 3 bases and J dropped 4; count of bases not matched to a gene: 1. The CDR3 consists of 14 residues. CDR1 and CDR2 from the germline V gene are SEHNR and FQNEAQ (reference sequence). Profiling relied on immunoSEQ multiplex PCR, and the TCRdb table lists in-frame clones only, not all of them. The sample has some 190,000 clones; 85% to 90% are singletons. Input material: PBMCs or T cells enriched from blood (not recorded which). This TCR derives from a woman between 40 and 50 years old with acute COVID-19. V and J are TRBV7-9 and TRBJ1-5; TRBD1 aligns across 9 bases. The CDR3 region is CASSLTGGNQPQHF. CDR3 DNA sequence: TGTGCCAGCAGCTTGACAGGGGGAAATCAGCCCCAGCATTTT.